This paragraph reports one T cell receptor (beta chain). The record originates from a study of T cells in tumors after PD-1 blockade. The CDR3 loop spans 16 amino acids. CDR1 and CDR2 from the germline V gene are SEHNR and FQNEAQ (reference sequence). V gave up 7 bases and J gave up 0 bases, with 16 bases separating them. Sequencing used immunoSEQ multiplex PCR; TCRdb keeps in-frame clones, though not all of them. The sample shows 60,000 to 70,000 clones, roughly 70% of them seen only once. The clonotype comes from a human donor with basal cell carcinoma. This sequence joins TRBV7-9 and TRBJ2-1; D may be TRBD1 (6 bases). The source material was PBMCs, sampled after anti-PD-1 treatment. The CDR3 coding sequence is TGTGCCAGCACCTTCAACAGGGTCGGCTCCTACAATGAGCAGTTCTTC. Its protein product is CASTFNRVGSYNEQFF.